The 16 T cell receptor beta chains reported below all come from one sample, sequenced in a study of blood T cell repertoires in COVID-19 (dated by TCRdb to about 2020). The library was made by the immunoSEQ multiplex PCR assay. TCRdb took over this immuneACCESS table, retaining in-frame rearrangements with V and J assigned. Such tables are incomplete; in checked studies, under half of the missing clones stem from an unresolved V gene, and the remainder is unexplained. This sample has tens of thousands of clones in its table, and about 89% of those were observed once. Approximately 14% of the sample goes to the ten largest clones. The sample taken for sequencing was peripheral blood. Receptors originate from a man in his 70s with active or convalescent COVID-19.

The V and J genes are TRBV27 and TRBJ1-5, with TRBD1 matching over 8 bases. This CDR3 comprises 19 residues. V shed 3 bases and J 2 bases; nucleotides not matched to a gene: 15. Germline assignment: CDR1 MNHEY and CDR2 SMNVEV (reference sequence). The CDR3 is CASSFCYGNRDRCNQPQHF. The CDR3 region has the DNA TGTGCCAGCAGTTTTTGTTACGGAAACCGGGACAGGTGCAATCAGCCCCAGCATTTT.

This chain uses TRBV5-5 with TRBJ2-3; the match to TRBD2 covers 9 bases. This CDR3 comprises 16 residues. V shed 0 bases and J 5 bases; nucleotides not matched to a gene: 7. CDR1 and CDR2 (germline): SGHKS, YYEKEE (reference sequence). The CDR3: CASSLGLAGAVDTQYF. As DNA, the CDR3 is TGTGCCAGCAGCTTGGGTTTAGCGGGAGCCGTAGATACGCAGTATTTT.

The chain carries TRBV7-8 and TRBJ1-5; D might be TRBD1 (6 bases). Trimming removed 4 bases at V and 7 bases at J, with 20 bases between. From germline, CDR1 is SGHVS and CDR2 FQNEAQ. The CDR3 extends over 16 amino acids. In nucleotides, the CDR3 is TGTGCCAGCAGCTCGAGAGAGGGTAAGGGGGAACAGCCCCAGCATTTT. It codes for CASSSREGKGEQPQHF.

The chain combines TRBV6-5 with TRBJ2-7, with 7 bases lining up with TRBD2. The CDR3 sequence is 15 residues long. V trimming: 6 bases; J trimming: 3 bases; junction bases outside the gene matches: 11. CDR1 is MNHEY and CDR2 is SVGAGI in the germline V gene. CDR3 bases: TGTGCCAGCAGGTTGGAGGGCGGGAGTGTCTACGAGCAGTACTTC. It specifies CASRLEGGSVYEQYF.

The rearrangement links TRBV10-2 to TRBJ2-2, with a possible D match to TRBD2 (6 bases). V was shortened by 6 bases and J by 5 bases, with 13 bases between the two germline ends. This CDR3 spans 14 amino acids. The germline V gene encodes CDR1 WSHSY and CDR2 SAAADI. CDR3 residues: CASREAGRTGELFF. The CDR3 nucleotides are TGCGCCAGCAGGGAAGCGGGTCGAACCGGGGAGCTGTTTTTT.

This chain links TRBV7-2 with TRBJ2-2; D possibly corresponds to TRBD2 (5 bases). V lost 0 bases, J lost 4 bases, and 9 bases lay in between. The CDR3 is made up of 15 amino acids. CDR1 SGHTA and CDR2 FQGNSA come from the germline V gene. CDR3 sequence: CASSLAGVGTGELFF. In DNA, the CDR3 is TGTGCCAGCAGCTTAGCGGGAGTGGGCACCGGGGAGCTGTTTTTT.

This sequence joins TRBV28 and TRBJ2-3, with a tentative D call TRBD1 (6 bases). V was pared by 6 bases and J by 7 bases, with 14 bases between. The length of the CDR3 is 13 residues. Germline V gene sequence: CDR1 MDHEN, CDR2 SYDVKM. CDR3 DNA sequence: TGTGCCAGCAGCCAGGGGACGGACTATACGCAGTATTTT. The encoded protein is CASSQGTDYTQYF.

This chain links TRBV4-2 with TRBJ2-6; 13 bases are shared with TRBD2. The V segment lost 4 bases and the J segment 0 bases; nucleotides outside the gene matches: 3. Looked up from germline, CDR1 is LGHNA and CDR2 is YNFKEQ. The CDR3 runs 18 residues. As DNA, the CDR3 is TGTGCCAGCAGCCTAGGACTAGCGGGGGTCTCTGGGGCCAACGTCCTGACTTTC. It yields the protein CASSLGLAGVSGANVLTF.

CDR3 amino acids: CASSPGGGQGNSPLHF. The CDR3 nucleotides read TGTGCCAGCTCTCCTGGGGGGGGACAGGGGAATTCACCCCTCCACTTT. This chain uses TRBV28 with TRBJ1-6, with TRBD1 identical over 10 bases. Germline V gene sequence: CDR1 MDHEN, CDR2 SYDVKM. This CDR3 is built from 16 residues. The junction had 11 bases not matched to a gene; V was cut back by 8 bases and J by 7 bases.

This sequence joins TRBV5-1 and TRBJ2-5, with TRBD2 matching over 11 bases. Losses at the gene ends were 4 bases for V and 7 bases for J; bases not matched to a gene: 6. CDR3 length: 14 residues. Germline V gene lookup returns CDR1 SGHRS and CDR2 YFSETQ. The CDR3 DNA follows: TGCGCCAGCAGCACCGGGACTAGCGGTACGACCCAGTACTTC. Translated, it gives CASSTGTSGTTQYF.

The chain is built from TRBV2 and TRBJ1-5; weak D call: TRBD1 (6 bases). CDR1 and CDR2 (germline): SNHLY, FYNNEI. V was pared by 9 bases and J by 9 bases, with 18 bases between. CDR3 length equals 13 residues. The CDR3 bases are TGTGCCAGTAAGAACTCAGTGGGGGCGCCCCAGCATTTT. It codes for CASKNSVGAPQHF.

Here the CDR3 DNA reads TGTGCCAGCAGACTGAGCGACGGGGTGAACACTGAAGCTTTCTTT. Protein sequence: CASRLSDGVNTEAFF. The chain joins TRBV11-2 to TRBJ1-1; D unclear. This CDR3 region has 15 residues. CDR1 and CDR2 (germline): SGHAT, FQNNGV. V shed 6 bases and J shed 0 bases, with 14 bases lying between them.

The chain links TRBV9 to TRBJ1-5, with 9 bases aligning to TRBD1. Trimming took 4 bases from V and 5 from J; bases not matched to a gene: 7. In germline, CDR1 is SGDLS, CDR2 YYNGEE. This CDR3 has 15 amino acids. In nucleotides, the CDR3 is TGTGCCAGCAGCTTCGGACAGGGGCAAGATCAGCCCCAGCATTTT. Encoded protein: CASSFGQGQDQPQHF.

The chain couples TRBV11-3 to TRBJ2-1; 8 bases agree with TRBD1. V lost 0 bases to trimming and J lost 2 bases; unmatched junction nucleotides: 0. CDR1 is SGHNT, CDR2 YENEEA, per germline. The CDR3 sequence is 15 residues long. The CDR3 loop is CASSLEQGAYNEQFF. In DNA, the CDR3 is TGTGCCAGCAGCTTAGAACAGGGGGCCTACAATGAGCAGTTCTTC.

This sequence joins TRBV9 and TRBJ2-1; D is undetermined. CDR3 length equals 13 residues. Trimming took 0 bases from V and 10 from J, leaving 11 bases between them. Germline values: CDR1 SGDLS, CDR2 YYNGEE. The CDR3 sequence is CASSVGVNGEQFF. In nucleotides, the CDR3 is TGTGCCAGCAGCGTAGGAGTTAACGGGGAGCAGTTCTTC.

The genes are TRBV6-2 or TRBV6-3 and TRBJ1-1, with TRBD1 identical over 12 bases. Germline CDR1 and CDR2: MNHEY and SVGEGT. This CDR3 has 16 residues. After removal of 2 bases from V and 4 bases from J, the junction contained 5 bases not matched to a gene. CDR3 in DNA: TGTGCCAGCAGTTACGTTGGGACAGGGGGCGGCACTGAAGCTTTCTTT. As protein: CASSYVGTGGGTEAFF.